This entry lists 31 T cell receptor beta chains sequenced from one sample in a study of blood T cells in healthy people across ages. A sample-barcoded 5' primer and a J-beta primer mix were used in a second PCR of about 7 to 11 cycles. TCRdb used MiXCR to reprocess the 5' RACE reads, holding one entry per CDR3 protein. The table includes about 780,000 distinct CDR3 sequences, roughly 46% detected once. The material sequenced was blood. The receptors were sampled from a man older than 75 in good health.

The genes are TRBV6-5 and TRBJ2-5; 7 nucleotides match TRBD1. The CDR3 runs to 15 residues. In germline, CDR1 is MNHEY, CDR2 SVGAGI. Trimming cost V 2 bases and J 11 bases; bases outside gene matches: 14. The CDR3 bases are TGTGCCAGCAGTTACCACAGGGGCACCTCCAATGAGCAGTACTTC. Translating it yields CASSYHRGTSNEQYF.

This rearrangement joins TRBV12-3 or TRBV12-4 to TRBJ2-7; 12 bases match TRBD2. This CDR3 region has 14 residues. V lost 6 bases, J lost 7 bases, and 7 bases stayed unmatched. The CDR3 region is CASSPSGGGNEQYF. Here the CDR3 DNA reads TGTGCCAGCAGCCCTAGCGGGGGGGGGAATGAGCAGTACTTC.

This clonotype has only a few counts. The chain uses TRBV27 and TRBJ1-6, with D possibly matching TRBD1 (6 bases). The V gene lost 6 bases and the J gene lost 8 bases, with 14 bases spanning the gap. The CDR3 totals 14 residues. Germline V lookup: CDR1 MNHEY, CDR2 SMNVEV (reference sequence). DNA for the CDR3: TGTGCCAGCAGGGGTGGGGGCGGCGATTCACCCCTCCACTTT. This encodes CASRGGGGDSPLHF.

The CDR3 DNA reads as TGCAGTGCGGCCGGGGTACTTGGCACTGAAGCTTTCTTT. Encoded protein: CSAAGVLGTEAFF. V is TRBV20-1 and J is TRBJ1-1; D uncertain. Germline loops: CDR1 DFQATT, CDR2 SNEGSKA (reference sequence). CDR3 length: 13 residues. Trimming removed 6 bases at V and 4 bases at J, with 15 bases between.

Comments on this clonotype: At one boundary the junction diverges from the germline segment, which might be a read error. The rearrangement uses TRBV7-2 and TRBJ2-7, with a tentative D call TRBD1 (6 bases). Per the germline V gene, CDR1 is SGHTA and CDR2 is FQGNSA. CDR3 length: 13 amino acids. For the CDR3, the DNA is TGTGCCCGCAGTCAAGACAGGTCATTCGAGCAGTACTTC. The encoded protein is CARSQDRSFEQYF.

This clonotype was observed many times. Germline is not matched at one junction end, which may reflect a read error. The chain combines TRBV7-9 with TRBJ2-5, with TRBD2 as a possible D gene (5 bases). TRBJ2-7 explains the end of the DNA better; the J call may be wrong. The length of the CDR3 is 15 residues. Per germline, CDR1 SEHNR and CDR2 FQNEAQ (reference sequence). The DNA for the CDR3 is TGTGCCAGCAGCTTATCGGGATCCGGGTCCTCCGAGCAGTACTTC. This translates into CASSLSGSGSSEQYF.

The chain carries TRBV28 and TRBJ2-7, with 13 bases that match TRBD2. The V segment lost 6 bases and the J segment 4 bases; nucleotides outside the gene matches: 6. Germline assignment: CDR1 MDHEN and CDR2 SYDVKM. This CDR3 region has 15 residues. The CDR3 protein is CASRSGTSGTYEQYF. In DNA, the CDR3 is TGTGCCAGCAGGTCCGGGACTAGCGGGACTTACGAGCAGTACTTC.

This clonotype was seen only a few times. The DNA of the CDR3 is TGTGCCAGCAGCGTAAGAGGCGATGCCTACGAGCAGTACTTC. Its translation is CASSVRGDAYEQYF. This sequence joins TRBV9 and TRBJ2-7; D not resolved. This CDR3 has 14 residues. Trimming took off 1 base at V and 2 bases at J, with 10 bases between the two ends. CDR1 SGDLS and CDR2 YYNGEE come from the germline V gene.

The chain uses TRBV20-1 and TRBJ2-5; 11 nucleotides match TRBD2. J lost 1 base, V lost 6 bases, and 13 bases had no gene match. In germline, CDR1 is DFQATT, CDR2 SNEGSKA (reference sequence). There are 17 residues in the CDR3. The CDR3: CSATSALAGDTQETQYF. As DNA, the CDR3 is TGCAGTGCCACCAGCGCACTAGCGGGAGATACCCAAGAGACCCAGTACTTC.

V and J are TRBV7-2 and TRBJ2-5, with 9 bases matching TRBD1. CDR1 and CDR2 from the germline V gene are SGHTA and FQGNSA. The CDR3 is 16 residues long. Unmatched junction bases numbered 8, after V lost 1 base and J lost 5 bases. CDR3 loop: CASSLGRTGGWETQYF. The CDR3 coding sequence is TGTGCCAGCAGCTTAGGGAGAACAGGGGGCTGGGAGACCCAGTACTTC. The full variable domain, completed using reference TRBV7-2 and TRBJ2-5, is GAGVSQSPSNKVTEKGKDVELRCDPISGHTALYWYRQSLGQGLEFLIYFQGNSAPDKSGLPSDRFSAERTGGSVSTLTIQRTQQEDSAVYLCASSLGRTGGWETQYFGPGTRLLVL.

The chain combines TRBV5-1 with TRBJ1-2; tentative D call: TRBD1 (5 bases). The CDR3 extends over 13 amino acids. Germline loops: CDR1 SGHRS, CDR2 YFSETQ. V was pared by 2 bases and J by 4 bases, with 9 bases between. DNA for the CDR3: TGCGCCAGCAGCTTTGGGGCGGCCTATGGCTACACCTTC. This gives the protein CASSFGAAYGYTF.

This clonotype has more than one count but fewer than ten. The chain is built from TRBV19 and TRBJ1-5; D might be TRBD1 (5 bases). V shed 6 bases and J shed 7 bases, with 13 bases lying between them. Germline values: CDR1 LNHDA, CDR2 SQIVND (reference sequence). CDR3 length equals 13 residues. CDR3 protein: CASRMTAAQPQHF. The CDR3 DNA is TGTGCCAGTAGAATGACAGCGGCCCAGCCCCAGCATTTT.

The gene calls are TRBV4-1 and TRBJ2-7; D is tentatively TRBD1 or TRBD2 (5 bases each). V gave up 4 bases and J gave up 0 bases, with 19 bases separating them. CDR3 size: 17 residues. Looked up from germline, CDR1 is MGHRA and CDR2 is YSYEKL. The CDR3 reads CASSLGAGHLDSYEQYF. Written as DNA, the CDR3 is TGCGCCAGCAGCCTCGGGGCAGGGCACCTCGACTCCTACGAGCAGTACTTC.

This clonotype was detected only once. CDR3 DNA sequence: TGTGCCAGCAGGGGACAGGTCAGCGACACTGAAGCTTTCTTT. Its protein is CASRGQVSDTEAFF. The chain links TRBV6-2 or TRBV6-3 to TRBJ1-1; 8 positions agree with TRBD1. CDR1 and CDR2 from the germline V gene are MNHEY and SVGEGT. V shed 6 bases, J shed 3 bases, and the junction held 6 bases outside the gene matches. The CDR3 is 14 amino acids.

V usage is TRBV5-1 and J usage is TRBJ1-1; D not resolved. Per the germline V gene, CDR1 is SGHRS and CDR2 is YFSETQ. The CDR3 loop spans 13 amino acids. Trimming took 5 bases from V and 1 from J, leaving 9 bases between them. This CDR3 is CASRSQPNTEAFF. The CDR3 bases are TGCGCCAGCAGGTCTCAGCCGAACACTGAAGCTTTCTTT.

This clonotype was seen a handful of times. This rearrangement joins TRBV28 to TRBJ2-3; 7 bases align to TRBD2. This CDR3 spans 17 amino acids. Germline-derived CDR1 and CDR2 are MDHEN and SYDVKM. After removal of 5 bases from V and 4 bases from J, the junction contained 15 bases not matched to a gene. The CDR3 DNA reads as TGTGCCAGCAGTCTCAGCGGGATCATAGGTGTCGCAGATACGCAGTATTTT. It is translated as CASSLSGIIGVADTQYF.

The V and J genes are TRBV20-1 and TRBJ2-7; perhaps TRBD2 as D (7 bases). CDR1 is DFQATT, CDR2 SNEGSKA, per germline (reference sequence). The CDR3 loop spans 13 amino acids. The V end lost 2 bases, the J end lost 7 bases, and 15 bases lay between the germline ends. CDR3 loop: CSARRGGYNEQYF. The CDR3 region has the DNA TGCAGTGCTAGAAGGGGGGGCTACAATGAGCAGTACTTC.

The chain combines TRBV4-1 with TRBJ1-2; D gene uncertain. The CDR3 has 13 amino acids. Germline V gene sequence: CDR1 MGHRA, CDR2 YSYEKL. The V end lost 0 bases, the J end lost 8 bases, and 10 bases lay between the germline ends. This CDR3 reads CASSQDMFRGYTF. CDR3 bases: TGCGCCAGCAGCCAAGATATGTTTAGGGGCTACACCTTC.

With respect to this clonotype: A much more abundant neighbour one base away suggests this may be a read error. V is TRBV5-1 and J is TRBJ1-4, with unresolved D. The germline V gene has CDR1 SGHRS and CDR2 YFSETQ. V was trimmed by 4 bases and J by 0 bases, leaving 10 bases between them. The CDR3 has 15 residues. The CDR3 spells CASSPAAATNEKLFF. CDR3 DNA sequence: TGCGCCAGCAGCCCCGCAGCGGCAACTAATGAAAAACTGTTTTTT.

The chain carries TRBV29-1 and TRBJ2-7; D not certain. CDR1 is SQVTM, CDR2 ANQGSEA, per germline. The CDR3 consists of 12 residues. This CDR3 is CTLGPREGGQYF. The CDR3 nucleotides are TGCACCCTGGGCCCCCGAGAAGGCGGGCAGTACTTC.

In nucleotides, the CDR3 is TGTGCCACTCTCAAGGGACTAGCGCTTAGCTCCTACGAGCAGTACTTC. This gives the protein CATLKGLALSSYEQYF. The J gene is TRBJ2-7, the V gene TRBV24-1; TRBD2 matches at 10 bases. The V segment lost 10 bases and the J segment 0 bases; nucleotides outside the gene matches: 11. Germline-derived CDR1 and CDR2 are KGHDR and SFDVKD. The CDR3 totals 16 residues.

This clonotype was seen at least ten times. This may arise from a read error, as a much more abundant clone is one base away. The rearrangement joins TRBV2 to TRBJ2-1; D is perhaps TRBD2 (7 bases). The J call may be faulty, since TRBJ2-7 better matches the DNA end. In germline, CDR1 is SNHLY, CDR2 FYNNEI. This CDR3 is built from 15 residues. The CDR3 spells CASRRGRESYNEQYF. The CDR3 DNA sequence: TGTGCCAGCAGGCGGGGGCGGGAGAGCTACAATGAGCAGTACTTC.

As concerns this clonotype: This may come from a read error, since a much larger clone is one base off. The genes are TRBV7-9 and TRBJ1-1, with D unresolved. The CDR3 extends over 12 amino acids. The germline V and J ends were trimmed by 5 bases and 0 bases, with 4 bases remaining between them. Per germline, CDR1 SEHNR and CDR2 FQNEAQ (reference sequence). In DNA form, the CDR3 reads TGTGCCAGCAGCGGGTTGAACACTGAAGCTTTCTTT. Protein product: CASSGLNTEAFF. Based on the CDR3 plus reference TRBV7-9 and TRBJ1-1, the full variable domain is DTGVSQNPRHKITKRGQNVTFRCDPISEHNRLYWYRQTLGQGPEFLTYFQNEAQLEKSRLLSDRFSAERPKGSFSTLEIQRTEQGDSAMYLCASSGLNTEAFFGQGTRLTVV.

This clonotype occurred a few times. The chain uses TRBV7-2 and TRBJ2-3; the match to TRBD1 covers 7 bases. The CDR3 covers 14 residues. CDR1 and CDR2 (germline): SGHTA, FQGNSA. The chain's CDR3 is CAEERTGGTDTQYF. CDR3 DNA: TGTGCAGAGGAGAGAACAGGGGGCACAGATACGCAGTATTTT.

The J gene is TRBJ2-1, the V gene TRBV7-9; no definite D call. Trimming removed 10 bases from V and 7 bases from J, with 17 bases in between. In germline, CDR1 is SEHNR, CDR2 FQNEAQ (reference sequence). This CDR3 spans 13 amino acids. CDR3 DNA: TGTGCCACCTCCCAGTCCCTTCTAAATGAGCAGTTCTTC. Its protein is CATSQSLLNEQFF.

This clonotype was recorded many times. The J gene is TRBJ2-1, the V gene TRBV20-1; D perhaps matches TRBD2 (6 bases). V lost 5 bases to trimming and J lost 11 bases, with 10 bases between them. This CDR3 has 10 residues. Germline V lookup: CDR1 DFQATT, CDR2 SNEGSKA (reference sequence). CDR3 DNA: TGCAGTGCTCCTGCGGGACAGCAGTTCTTC. This translates into CSAPAGQQFF.

The chain is built from TRBV10-3 and TRBJ2-5, with D possibly matching TRBD1 (6 bases). The V gene's germline CDR1 is ENHRY and CDR2 SYGVKD. There are 12 residues in the CDR3. V gave up 10 bases and J gave up 5 bases, with 14 bases separating them. The CDR3 protein is CASGQLPETQYF. The CDR3 nucleotides read TGTGCCAGCGGACAGCTCCCGGAGACCCAGTACTTC.

The table lists this clonotype with many counts. The chain recombines TRBV7-6 with TRBJ1-1; maybe TRBD1 (5 bases). Germline CDR1 is SGHVS and CDR2 is FNYEAQ. This CDR3 comprises 16 residues. Trimming removed 1 base at V and 0 bases at J, with 12 bases between. The CDR3 DNA reads TGTGCCAGCAGCTTAGAGCGGGCAGGGCTGAACACTGAAGCTTTCTTT. It is translated as CASSLERAGLNTEAFF. The variable domain in full, with the rest retrieved from reference TRBV7-6 and TRBJ1-1, is GAGVSQSPRYKVTKRGQDVALRCDPISGHVSLYWYRQALGQGPEFLTYFNYEAQQDKSGLPNDRFSAERPEGSISTLTIQRTEQRDSAMYRCASSLERAGLNTEAFFGQGTRLTVV.

This clonotype has a single count. The J gene is TRBJ2-3, the V gene TRBV7-2; either TRBD1 or TRBD2 may supply D (5 bases each). Germline-derived CDR1 and CDR2 are SGHTA and FQGNSA. Trimming took off 2 bases at V and 1 base at J, with 13 bases between the two ends. The length of the CDR3 is 16 residues. The CDR3 is CASSLSGLDGTDTQYF. The CDR3 DNA reads TGTGCCAGCAGCTTATCGGGGCTCGATGGCACAGATACGCAGTATTTT.

The gene calls are TRBV5-1 and TRBJ2-1, with 8 positions matching TRBD1. Germline CDR1 SGHRS, CDR2 YFSETQ. Unmatched junction bases numbered 16, after V lost 1 base and J lost 10 bases. The CDR3 contains 17 residues. For the CDR3, the DNA is TGCGCCAGCAGCTTGAAATTTTTGGACAGGGCAGCCTACGAGCAGTTCTTC. Translating it yields CASSLKFLDRAAYEQFF.

This clonotype appeared once. The chain is built from TRBV7-2 and TRBJ2-3, with TRBD2 matching over 11 bases. This CDR3 is built from 19 residues. Germline lookup yields CDR1 SGHTA and CDR2 FQGNSA. Trimming cost V 3 bases and J 3 bases; bases outside gene matches: 14. The CDR3 reads CASSLGGPSGRRRTDTQYF. CDR3 in DNA: TGTGCCAGCAGCTTGGGAGGTCCTAGCGGGAGGAGGCGGACAGATACGCAGTATTTT.